These T cell receptor beta chains were read from a single sample in a study of blood T cells in healthy people across ages. TCRdb analysed the 5' RACE reads with MiXCR anew, one entry per CDR3 protein. The data contain around 870,000 distinct CDR3 sequences, around 28% of them singletons. The sample consisted of blood. The receptors originated from a woman over 75 in good health. The CDR3 runs from the conserved cysteine through the conserved F or W. The D gene is left open where the match is weak. Expanded clones are given a class, and other clones once, few, many or no size at all.

.	TRBJ1-1	TRBV29-1	.	TGCAGCGTCCTCGGACAGTCGAACACTGAAGCTTTCTTT	CSVLGQSNTEAFF
.	TRBJ2-2	TRBV10-1	.	TGCGCCAGCAGCTGGACTTGGACAAATACCGGGGAGCTGTTTTTT	CASSWTWTNTGELFF
.	TRBJ2-3	TRBV20-1	.	TGCAGTGCGGGGGGCCAGGGGGGTACGCAGTATTTT	CSAGGQGGTQYF
.	TRBJ2-7	TRBV12-3/TRBV12-4	many	TGTGCCAGCAGACGGGGGCAAACTTCCTACGAGCAGTACTTC	CASRRGQTSYEQYF
.	TRBJ2-7	TRBV7-2	.	TGTGCCAGCAGCTTAGTCCCCGGCAGCTCCTACGAGCAGTACTTC	CASSLVPGSSYEQYF
.	TRBJ2-3	TRBV7-8	few	TGTGCCAGCAGCTTAGGGCAGTGGGGGTCCTACACAGATACGCAGTATTTT	CASSLGQWGSYTDTQYF
.	TRBJ1-1	TRBV6-2/TRBV6-3	.	TGTGCCAGCAGAACATCTTTACTTCGAGCTTTCTTT	CASRTSLLRAFF
.	TRBJ2-7	TRBV12-3/TRBV12-4	many	TGTGCCAGCACCTCAGGGATAGGGCAGTACTTC	CASTSGIGQYF
.	TRBJ1-5	TRBV6-5	few	TGTGCCAGCAGCTTAAGGTCGACGGGGGCCCATCAGCCCCAGCATTTT	CASSLRSTGAHQPQHF
TRBD1	TRBJ2-1	TRBV3-1	.	TGTGCCAGCAGCCACCCCGGGACAGGGGAAAATGAGCAGTTCTTC	CASSHPGTGENEQFF
.	TRBJ1-1	TRBV4-2	once	TGTGCCAGCAGCTTCCTAGGGGGAGACACTGAAGCTTTCTTT	CASSFLGGDTEAFF
.	TRBJ1-1	TRBV3-1	.	TGTGCCAGCAGCCAAGAGCCTGGGGTTTCAGGCACTGAAGCTTTCTTT	CASSQEPGVSGTEAFF
TRBD1	TRBJ2-7	TRBV7-2	many	TGTGCCAGCAGCCATCGGACAGGGGGCGTCTCCTACGAGCAGTACTTC	CASSHRTGGVSYEQYF
TRBD1	TRBJ1-2	TRBV15	once	TGTGCCACCAGCATACGGACAGGCGCTAACTATGGCTACACCTTC	CATSIRTGANYGYTF
.	TRBJ2-3	TRBV6-2/TRBV6-3	.	TGTGCCAGCAGGAGAGGGGCCGGAGATACGCAGTATTTT	CASRRGAGDTQYF
TRBD2	TRBJ2-7	TRBV28	.	TGTGCCAGCAGTTTAGGGGCGGGGGAACCATCCTACGAGCAGTACTTC	CASSLGAGEPSYEQYF
TRBD1	TRBJ1-1	TRBV11-3	few	TGTGCCAGCAGCCCAACCCAGGGGGTTAGGAACACTGAAGCTTTCTTT	CASSPTQGVRNTEAFF
.	TRBJ2-3	TRBV5-1	.	TGCGCCAGCAGCTTGGCCGCGCGGTCTAGCACAGATACGCAGTATTTT	CASSLAARSSTDTQYF
.	TRBJ1-1	TRBV14	.	TGTGCCAGCAGCGCTATCCCAGGTAGTGAAGCTTTCTTT	CASSAIPGSEAFF
.	TRBJ2-1	TRBV7-8	many	TGTGCCAGCAGCTTAGCGCCAAGTCCTTCAGGGTTTTCCTACAATGAGCAGTTCTTC	CASSLAPSPSGFSYNEQFF
TRBD2	TRBJ2-1	TRBV9	many	TGTGCCAGCAGCGGACCGGTTTGGGGGGGGAGCAACAATGAGCAGTTCTTC	CASSGPVWGGSNNEQFF
TRBD1	TRBJ1-1	TRBV24-1	few	TGTGCCACCAGTGATCCGACAGGGGGGACTGAAGCTTTCTTT	CATSDPTGGTEAFF
.	TRBJ1-2	TRBV20-1	.	TGCAGTGCTACAGCGAGCCGGGTGTACTATGGCTACACCTTC	CSATASRVYYGYTF
TRBD2	TRBJ2-5	TRBV5-1	many	TGCGCCAGCAGCTCGGGAACTAGCGGGGGGAGAGAGACCCAGTACTTC	CASSSGTSGGRETQYF
TRBD2	TRBJ2-7	TRBV27	.	TGTGCCAGCAGGCCGGGGGGTCCCTACGAGCAGTACTTC	CASRPGGPYEQYF
TRBD1	TRBJ2-7	TRBV5-1	.	TGCGCCAGCAGCGACAGGGGAAACTACGAGCAGTACTTC	CASSDRGNYEQYF
.	TRBJ2-2	TRBV6-5	.	TGTGCCAGCAGTTACAGGGCACCGACGAACACCGGGGAGCTGTTTTTT	CASSYRAPTNTGELFF
TRBD1	TRBJ1-5	TRBV19	.	TGTGCCAGTAGTCCACGACAGGGTATGGATCAGCCCCAGCATTTT	CASSPRQGMDQPQHF
TRBD1	TRBJ2-1	TRBV7-9	once	TGTGCCAGCAGCTTACCCCAGGGGGCGGCCTACAATGAGCAGTTCTTC	CASSLPQGAAYNEQFF
TRBD1	TRBJ2-3	TRBV15	few	TGTGCCACCAGCAGAGGATATCCGGGACAGGGGGCCCAAGATACGCAGTATTTT	CATSRGYPGQGAQDTQYF
TRBD1	TRBJ2-2	TRBV6-6	few	TGTGCCAGCAGTTACCGGACAGGGGTTAGCGGGGAGCTGTTTTTT	CASSYRTGVSGELFF
.	TRBJ2-3	TRBV9	many	TGTGCCAGCAGCGTAGACCCCAGGACAGATACGCAGTATTTT	CASSVDPRTDTQYF
.	TRBJ2-5	TRBV21-1	many	TGTGCCAGCAGAAACAGGGAAGAGACCCAGTACTTC	CASRNREETQYF
TRBD1	TRBJ1-2	TRBV5-1	many	TGCGCCAGCAGCTTGGGACAGGGATTCGCCTATGGCTACACCTTC	CASSLGQGFAYGYTF
.	TRBJ1-1	TRBV5-1	.	TGCGCCAGCAGCTTGAATCAGGGAGGGAACACTGAAGCTTTCTTT	CASSLNQGGNTEAFF
.	TRBJ2-3	TRBV6-2/TRBV6-3	many	TGTGCCAGCAGACCCTACAGGGTTTCAAGCACAGATACGCAGTATTTT	CASRPYRVSSTDTQYF